This T cell receptor beta chain was sequenced in a study of control samples from healthy donors and cancer patients. Data came from immunoSEQ multiplex PCR; TCRdb stores just in-frame clones and leaves some out. This sample carries 150,000 or so clones, 85% to 95% of them seen once, and the ten largest clones take around 14%. CDR3 length equals 14 residues. V gave up 0 bases and J gave up 1 base, with 9 bases separating them. Germline values: CDR1 GTSNPN, CDR2 SVGIG (reference sequence). Sequencing used PBMCs. The receptor comes from a man aged 60 to 75 with colorectal cancer. The V gene is TRBV30, the J gene TRBJ1-1, with TRBD1 as a possible D gene (6 bases). CDR3 sequence: CAWSVGGGNTEAFF. The CDR3 DNA reads as TGTGCCTGGAGTGTAGGAGGGGGGAACACTGAAGCTTTCTTT.